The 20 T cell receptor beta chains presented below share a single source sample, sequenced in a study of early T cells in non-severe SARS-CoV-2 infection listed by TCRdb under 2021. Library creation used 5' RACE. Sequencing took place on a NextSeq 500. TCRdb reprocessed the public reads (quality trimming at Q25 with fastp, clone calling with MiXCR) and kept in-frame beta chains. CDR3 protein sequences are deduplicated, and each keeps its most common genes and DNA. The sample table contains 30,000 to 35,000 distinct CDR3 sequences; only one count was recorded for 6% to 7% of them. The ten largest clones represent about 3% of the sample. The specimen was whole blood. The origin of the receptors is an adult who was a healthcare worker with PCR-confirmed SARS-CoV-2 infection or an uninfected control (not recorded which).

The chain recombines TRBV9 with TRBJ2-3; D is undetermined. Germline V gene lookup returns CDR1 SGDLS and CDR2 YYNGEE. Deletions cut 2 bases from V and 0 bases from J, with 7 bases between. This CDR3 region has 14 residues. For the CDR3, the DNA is TGTGCCAGCAGCGTCAAAGGTAGCACAGATACGCAGTATTTT. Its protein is CASSVKGSTDTQYF.

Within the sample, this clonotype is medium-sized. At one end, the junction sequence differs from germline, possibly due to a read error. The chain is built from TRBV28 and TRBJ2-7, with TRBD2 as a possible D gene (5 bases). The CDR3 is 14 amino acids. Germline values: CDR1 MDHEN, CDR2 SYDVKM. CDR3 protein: CASSSPTSQMDWDF. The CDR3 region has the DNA TGTGCCAGCAGTTCACCGACCTCTCAAATGGACTGGGACTTC.

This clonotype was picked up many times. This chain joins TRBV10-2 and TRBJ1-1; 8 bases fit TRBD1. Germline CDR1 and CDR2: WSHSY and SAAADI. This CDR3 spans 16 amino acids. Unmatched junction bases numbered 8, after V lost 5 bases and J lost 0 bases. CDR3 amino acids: CASSRDRSIMNTEAFF. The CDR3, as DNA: TGCGCCAGCAGTCGGGACAGGTCTATCATGAACACTGAAGCTTTCTTT.

CDR3 in DNA: TGTGCCAGCACCCAGACTAGCTGGAACGGGGAGCTGTTTTTT. This encodes CASTQTSWNGELFF. The V and J genes are TRBV11-2 and TRBJ2-2; TRBD2 matches at 7 bases. Germline V gene sequence: CDR1 SGHAT, CDR2 FQNNGV. This CDR3 region has 14 residues. With V trimmed by 7 bases and J by 7 bases, 9 bases remained unmatched.

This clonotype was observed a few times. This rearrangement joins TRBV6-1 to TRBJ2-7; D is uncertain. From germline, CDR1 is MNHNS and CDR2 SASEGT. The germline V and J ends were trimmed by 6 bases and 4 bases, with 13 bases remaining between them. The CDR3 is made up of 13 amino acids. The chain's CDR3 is CASSESRAYEQYF. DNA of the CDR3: TGTGCCAGCAGCGAAAGTAGGGCTTACGAGCAGTACTTC.

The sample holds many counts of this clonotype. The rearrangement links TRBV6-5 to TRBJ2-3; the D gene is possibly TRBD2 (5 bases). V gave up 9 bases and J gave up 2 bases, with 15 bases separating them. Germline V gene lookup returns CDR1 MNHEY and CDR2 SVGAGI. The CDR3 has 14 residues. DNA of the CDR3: TGTGCCAGTTCTACTAGTCCCTTCACAGATACGCAGTATTTT. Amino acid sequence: CASSTSPFTDTQYF.

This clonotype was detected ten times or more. CDR3 nucleotide sequence: TGCAGCGTTGCACCCGGGGAAGAGACCCAGTACTTC. Its protein is CSVAPGEETQYF. This chain joins TRBV29-1 and TRBJ2-5; TRBD2 is a possible D gene (5 bases). The CDR3 loop spans 12 amino acids. CDR1 and CDR2 (germline): SQVTM, ANQGSEA. The V and J ends lost 4 bases and 3 bases respectively, with 9 bases between them. Based on the CDR3 plus reference TRBV29-1 and TRBJ2-5, the full variable domain is SAVISQKPSRDICQRGTSLTIQCQVDSQVTMMFWYRQQPGQSLTLIATANQGSEATYESGFVIDKFPISRPNLTFSTLTVSNMSPEDSSIYLCSVAPGEETQYFGPGTRLLVL.

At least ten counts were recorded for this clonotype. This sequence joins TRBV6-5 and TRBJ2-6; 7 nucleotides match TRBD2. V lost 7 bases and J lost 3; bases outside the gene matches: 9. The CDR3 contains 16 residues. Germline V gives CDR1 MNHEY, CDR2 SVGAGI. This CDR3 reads CASTRWGGDGANVLTF. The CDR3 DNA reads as TGTGCCAGCACCCGATGGGGAGGGGATGGGGCCAACGTCCTGACTTTC.

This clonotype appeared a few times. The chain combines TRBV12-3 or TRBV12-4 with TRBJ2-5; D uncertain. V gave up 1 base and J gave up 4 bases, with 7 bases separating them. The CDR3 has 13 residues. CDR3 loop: CASSLVGRETQYF. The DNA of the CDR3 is TGTGCCAGCAGTTTAGTAGGCCGAGAGACCCAGTACTTC.

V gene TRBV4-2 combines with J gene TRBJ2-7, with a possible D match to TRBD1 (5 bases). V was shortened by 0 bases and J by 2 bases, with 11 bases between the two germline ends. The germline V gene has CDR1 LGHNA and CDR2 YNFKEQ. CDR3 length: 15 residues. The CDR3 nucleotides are TGTGCCAGCAGCCAAGATTTACAGGCGACCTACGAGCAGTACTTC. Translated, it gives CASSQDLQATYEQYF.

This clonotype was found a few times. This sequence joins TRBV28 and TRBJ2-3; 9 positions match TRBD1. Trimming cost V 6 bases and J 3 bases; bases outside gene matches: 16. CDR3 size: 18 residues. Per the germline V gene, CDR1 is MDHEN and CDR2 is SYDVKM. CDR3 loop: CASRQMANRDRVTDTQYF. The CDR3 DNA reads TGTGCCAGCAGACAAATGGCGAACCGGGACAGGGTGACAGATACGCAGTATTTT.

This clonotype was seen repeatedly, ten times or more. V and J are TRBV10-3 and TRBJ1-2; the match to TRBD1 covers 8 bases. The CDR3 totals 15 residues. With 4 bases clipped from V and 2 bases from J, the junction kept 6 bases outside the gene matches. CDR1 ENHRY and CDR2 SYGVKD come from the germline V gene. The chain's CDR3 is CAISAPRGLNYGYTF. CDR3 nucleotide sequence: TGTGCCATCAGTGCCCCCAGGGGGCTCAACTATGGCTACACCTTC.

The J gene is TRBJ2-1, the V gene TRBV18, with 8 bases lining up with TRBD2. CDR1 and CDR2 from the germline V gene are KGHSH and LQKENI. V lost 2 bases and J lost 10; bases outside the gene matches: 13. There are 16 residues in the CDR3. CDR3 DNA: TGTGCCAGCTCACCAAGTCCAGGTACAGCGGGAGCCGAGCAGTTCTTC. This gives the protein CASSPSPGTAGAEQFF.

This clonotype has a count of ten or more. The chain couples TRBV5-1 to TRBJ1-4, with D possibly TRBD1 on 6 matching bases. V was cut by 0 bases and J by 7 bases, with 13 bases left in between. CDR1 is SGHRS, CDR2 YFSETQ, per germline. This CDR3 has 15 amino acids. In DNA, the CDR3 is TGCGCCAGCAGCTTGGCCGGGACATCGGGTGAAAAACTGTTTTTT. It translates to CASSLAGTSGEKLFF.

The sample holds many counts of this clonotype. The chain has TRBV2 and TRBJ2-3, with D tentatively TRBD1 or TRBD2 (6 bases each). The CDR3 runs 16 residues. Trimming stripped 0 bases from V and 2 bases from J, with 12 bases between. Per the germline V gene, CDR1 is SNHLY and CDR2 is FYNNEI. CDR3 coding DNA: TGTGCCAGCAGTGAAGCGTGGGGGGCGGACACAGATACGCAGTATTTT. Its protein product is CASSEAWGADTDTQYF.

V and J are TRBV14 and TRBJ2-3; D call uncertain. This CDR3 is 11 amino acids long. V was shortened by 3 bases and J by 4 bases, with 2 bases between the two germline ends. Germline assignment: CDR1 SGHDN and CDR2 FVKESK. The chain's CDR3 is CASSHADTQYF. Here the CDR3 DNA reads TGTGCCAGCAGCCACGCAGATACGCAGTATTTT.

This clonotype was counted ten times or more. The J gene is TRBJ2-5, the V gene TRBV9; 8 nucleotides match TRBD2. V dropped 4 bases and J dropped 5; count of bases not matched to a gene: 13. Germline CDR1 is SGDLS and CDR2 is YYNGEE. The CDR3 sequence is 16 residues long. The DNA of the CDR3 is TGTGCCAGCAGCACCCGCTCTGACGGGAGGGATGAGACCCAGTACTTC. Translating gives CASSTRSDGRDETQYF.

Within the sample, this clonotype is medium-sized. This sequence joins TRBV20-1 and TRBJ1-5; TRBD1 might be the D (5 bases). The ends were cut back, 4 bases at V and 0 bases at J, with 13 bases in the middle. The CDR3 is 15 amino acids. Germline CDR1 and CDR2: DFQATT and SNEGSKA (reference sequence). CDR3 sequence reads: CSAMDGGVSNQPQHF. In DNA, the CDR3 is TGCAGTGCTATGGACGGGGGGGTTAGCAATCAGCCCCAGCATTTT.

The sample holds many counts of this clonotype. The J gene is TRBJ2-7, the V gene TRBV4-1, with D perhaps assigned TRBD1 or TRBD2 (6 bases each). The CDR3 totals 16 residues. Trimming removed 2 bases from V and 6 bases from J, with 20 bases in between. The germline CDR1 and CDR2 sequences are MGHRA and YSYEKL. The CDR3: CASSQWTQGSSGEQYF. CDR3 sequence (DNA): TGCGCCAGCAGCCAATGGACGCAGGGGAGTAGCGGCGAGCAGTACTTC.

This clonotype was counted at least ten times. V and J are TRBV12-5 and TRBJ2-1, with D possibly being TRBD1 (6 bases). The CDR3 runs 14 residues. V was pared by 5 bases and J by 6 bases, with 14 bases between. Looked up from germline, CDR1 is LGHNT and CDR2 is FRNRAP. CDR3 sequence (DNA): TGTGCTAGTGGTACCTACACAGGGTCCAATGAGCAGTTCTTC. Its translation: CASGTYTGSNEQFF.